This T cell receptor beta chain emerged from a study of graft-versus-host responses after intestinal transplantation. Findings and caveats of the study: In recipient marrow, GvH clones were found, and some appeared first in ileum or blood.

Clones were sequenced by immunoSEQ multiplex PCR, and TCRdb holds only the in-frame ones, with some missing. The sample shows about 120,000 clones, 80% to 95% of them seen only once. Concerning this clone itself: Its specificity is not known.

Deletions cut 1 base from V and 5 bases from J, with 23 bases between. The CDR3 contains 18 residues. CDR1 is MNHEY and CDR2 is SMNVEV in the germline V gene (reference sequence). The rearrangement joins TRBV27 to TRBJ1-2; D might be TRBD1 (5 bases). The sequencing here drew on unstimulated CD4+ T cells sorted from spleen or lymph node cells, taken before intestinal transplant. This TCR was sampled from a human donor who received an intestinal transplant. CDR3 region: CASSLYAVWGRIDYGYTF. CDR3 sequence (DNA): TGTGCCAGCAGTTTATATGCAGTGTGGGGCAGGATTGATTATGGCTACACCTTC.